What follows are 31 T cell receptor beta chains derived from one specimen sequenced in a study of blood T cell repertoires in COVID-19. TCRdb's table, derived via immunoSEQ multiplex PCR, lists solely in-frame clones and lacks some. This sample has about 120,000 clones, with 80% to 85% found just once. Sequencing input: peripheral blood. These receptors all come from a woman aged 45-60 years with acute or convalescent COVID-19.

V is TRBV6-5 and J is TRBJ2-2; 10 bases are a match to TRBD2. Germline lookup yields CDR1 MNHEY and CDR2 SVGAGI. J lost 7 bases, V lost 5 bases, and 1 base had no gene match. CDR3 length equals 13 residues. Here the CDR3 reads CASSRTSGGELFF. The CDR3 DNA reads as TGTGCCAGCAGTAGGACTAGCGGCGGGGAGCTGTTTTTT.

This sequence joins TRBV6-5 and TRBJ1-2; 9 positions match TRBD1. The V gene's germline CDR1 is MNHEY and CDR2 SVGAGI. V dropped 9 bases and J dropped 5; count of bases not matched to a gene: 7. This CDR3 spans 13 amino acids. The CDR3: CASTGGEGYGYTF. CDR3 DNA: TGTGCCAGTACAGGGGGCGAGGGGTATGGCTACACCTTC.

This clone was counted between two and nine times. This chain's CDR3 is CASSLIGGSGNTQYF. As DNA, the CDR3 is TGCGCCAGCAGCTTGATTGGCGGGAGTGGAAATACGCAGTATTTT. The chain links TRBV5-1 to TRBJ2-3, with 7 nucleotides matching TRBD2. The germline gives CDR1 SGHRS, CDR2 YFSETQ. The junction had 9 bases not matched to a gene; V was cut back by 1 base and J by 7 bases. This CDR3 has 15 residues.

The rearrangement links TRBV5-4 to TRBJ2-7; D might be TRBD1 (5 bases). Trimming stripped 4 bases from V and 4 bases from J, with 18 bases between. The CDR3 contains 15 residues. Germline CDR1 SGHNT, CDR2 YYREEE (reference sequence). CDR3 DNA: TGTGCCAGCAGCCCTCAGGTTGCAGGGCGGTACGAGCAGTACTTC. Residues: CASSPQVAGRYEQYF.

The CDR3 nucleotides are TGTGCCACCCTTGGGCAGAAGAACACTGAAGCTTTCTTT. It translates to CATLGQKNTEAFF. The rearrangement uses TRBV18 and TRBJ1-1, with no clear D. V lost 10 bases, J lost 1 base, and 13 bases lay in between. The CDR3 spans 13 residues. From germline, CDR1 is KGHSH and CDR2 LQKENI. Full variable domain (remainder filled in from reference TRBV18 and TRBJ1-1): NAGVMQNPRHLVRRRGQEARLRCSPMKGHSHVYWYRQLPEEGLKFMVYLQKENIIDESGMPKERFSAEFPKEGPSILRIQQVVRGDSAAYFCATLGQKNTEAFFGQGTRLTVV.

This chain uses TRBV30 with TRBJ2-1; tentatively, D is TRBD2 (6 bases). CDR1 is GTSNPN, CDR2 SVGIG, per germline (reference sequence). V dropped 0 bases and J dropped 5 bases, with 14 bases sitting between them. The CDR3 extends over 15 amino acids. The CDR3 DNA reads TGTGCCTGGAGTGTACTTGGGACTTACAACAATGAGCAGTTCTTC. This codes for CAWSVLGTYNNEQFF. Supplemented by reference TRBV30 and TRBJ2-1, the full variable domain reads SQTIHQWPATLVQPVGSPLSLECTVEGTSNPNLYWYRQAAGRGLQLLFYSVGIGQISSEVPQNLSASRPQDRQFILSSKKLLLSDSGFYLCAWSVLGTYNNEQFFGPGTRLTVL.

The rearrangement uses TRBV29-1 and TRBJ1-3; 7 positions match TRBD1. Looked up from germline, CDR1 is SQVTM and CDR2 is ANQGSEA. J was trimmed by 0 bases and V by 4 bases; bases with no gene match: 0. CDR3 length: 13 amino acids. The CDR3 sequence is CSVAGGSGNTIYF. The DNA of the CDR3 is TGCAGCGTTGCAGGGGGCTCTGGAAACACCATATATTTT.

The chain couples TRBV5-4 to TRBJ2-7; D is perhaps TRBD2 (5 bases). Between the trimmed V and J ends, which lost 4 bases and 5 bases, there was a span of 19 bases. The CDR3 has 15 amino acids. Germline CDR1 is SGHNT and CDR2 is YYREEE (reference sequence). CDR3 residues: CASSQTLVGIDEQYF. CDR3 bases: TGTGCCAGCAGCCAAACGCTGGTCGGGATAGACGAGCAGTACTTC.

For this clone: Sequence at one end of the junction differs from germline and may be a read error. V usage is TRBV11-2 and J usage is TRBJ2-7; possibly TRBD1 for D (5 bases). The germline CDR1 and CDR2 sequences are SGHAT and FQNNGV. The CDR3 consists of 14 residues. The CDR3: CASSSSASQGLHHF. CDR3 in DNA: TGTGCCAGCAGCTCCTCAGCCTCTCAGGGCCTCCACCACTTC.

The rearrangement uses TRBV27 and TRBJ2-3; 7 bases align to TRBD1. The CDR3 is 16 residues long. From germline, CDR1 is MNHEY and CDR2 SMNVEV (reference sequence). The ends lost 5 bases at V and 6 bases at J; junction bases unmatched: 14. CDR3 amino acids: CASSPARQGPGDTQYF. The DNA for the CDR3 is TGTGCCAGCAGTCCCGCCCGACAGGGCCCGGGGGATACGCAGTATTTT.

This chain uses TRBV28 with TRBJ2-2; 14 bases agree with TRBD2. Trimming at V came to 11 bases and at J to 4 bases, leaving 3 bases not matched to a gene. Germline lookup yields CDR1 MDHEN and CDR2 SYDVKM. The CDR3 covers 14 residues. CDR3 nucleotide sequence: TGTGCCTCCGGGACTAGCGGGAGCACCGGGGAGCTGTTTTTT. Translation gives CASGTSGSTGELFF.

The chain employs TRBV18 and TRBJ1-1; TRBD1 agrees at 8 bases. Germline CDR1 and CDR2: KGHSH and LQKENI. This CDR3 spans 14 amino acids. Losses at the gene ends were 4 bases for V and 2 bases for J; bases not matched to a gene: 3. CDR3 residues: CASSRQGANTEAFF. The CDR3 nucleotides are TGTGCCAGCTCACGGCAGGGGGCCAACACTGAAGCTTTCTTT.

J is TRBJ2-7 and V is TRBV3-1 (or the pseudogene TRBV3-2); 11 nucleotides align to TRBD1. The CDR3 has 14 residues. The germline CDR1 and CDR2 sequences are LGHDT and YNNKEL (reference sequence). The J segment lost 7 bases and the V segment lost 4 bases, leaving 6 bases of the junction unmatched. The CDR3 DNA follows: TGTGCCAGCAGCCCTGGACAGGGGGCGGAGGAGCAGTACTTC. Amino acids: CASSPGQGAEEQYF.

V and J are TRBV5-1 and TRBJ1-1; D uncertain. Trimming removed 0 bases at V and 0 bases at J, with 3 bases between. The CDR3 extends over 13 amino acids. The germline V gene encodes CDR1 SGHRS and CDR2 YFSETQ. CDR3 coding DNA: TGCGCCAGCAGCTTGGTTATGAACACTGAAGCTTTCTTT. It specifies CASSLVMNTEAFF.

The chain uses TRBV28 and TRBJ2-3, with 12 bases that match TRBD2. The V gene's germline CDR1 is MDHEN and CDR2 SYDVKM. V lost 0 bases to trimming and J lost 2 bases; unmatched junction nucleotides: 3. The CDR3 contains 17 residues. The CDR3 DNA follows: TGTGCCAGCAGTTTATGGACTAGCGGGAGTTTCACAGATACGCAGTATTTT. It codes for CASSLWTSGSFTDTQYF.

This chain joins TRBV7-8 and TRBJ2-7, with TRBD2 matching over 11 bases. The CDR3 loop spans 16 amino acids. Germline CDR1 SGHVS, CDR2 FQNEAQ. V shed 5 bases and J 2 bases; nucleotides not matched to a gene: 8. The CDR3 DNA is TGTGCCAGCAGCCTGAAAACTAGCGGGGGTACCTACGAGCAGTACTTC. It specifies CASSLKTSGGTYEQYF.

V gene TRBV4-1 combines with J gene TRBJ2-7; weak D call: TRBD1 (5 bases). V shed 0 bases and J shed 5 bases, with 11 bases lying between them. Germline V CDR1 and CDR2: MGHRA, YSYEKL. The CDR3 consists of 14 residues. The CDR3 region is CASSQDLTVHEQYF. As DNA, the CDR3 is TGCGCCAGCAGCCAAGACTTGACAGTCCACGAGCAGTACTTC.

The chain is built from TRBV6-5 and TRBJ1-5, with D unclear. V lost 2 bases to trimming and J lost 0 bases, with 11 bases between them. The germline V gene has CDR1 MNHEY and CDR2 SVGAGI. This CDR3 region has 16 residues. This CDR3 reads CASSYRRGDSNQPQHF. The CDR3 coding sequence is TGTGCCAGCAGTTACAGGCGGGGTGATAGCAATCAGCCCCAGCATTTT.

CDR3 coding DNA: TGTGCCAGTAGTTTTCAACAGGGGAATCAGCCCCAGCATTTT. It is translated as CASSFQQGNQPQHF. The J gene is TRBJ1-5, the V gene TRBV19; 7 nucleotides match TRBD1. Trimming cost V 5 bases and J 4 bases; bases outside gene matches: 5. The germline V gene has CDR1 LNHDA and CDR2 SQIVND (reference sequence). The CDR3 sequence is 14 residues long.

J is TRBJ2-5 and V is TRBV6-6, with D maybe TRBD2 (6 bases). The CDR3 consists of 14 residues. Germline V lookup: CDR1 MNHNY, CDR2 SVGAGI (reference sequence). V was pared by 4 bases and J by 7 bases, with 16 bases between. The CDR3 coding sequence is TGTGCCAGCAGTTGGAGGGGAACCGAAGGGACCCAGTACTTC. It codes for CASSWRGTEGTQYF.

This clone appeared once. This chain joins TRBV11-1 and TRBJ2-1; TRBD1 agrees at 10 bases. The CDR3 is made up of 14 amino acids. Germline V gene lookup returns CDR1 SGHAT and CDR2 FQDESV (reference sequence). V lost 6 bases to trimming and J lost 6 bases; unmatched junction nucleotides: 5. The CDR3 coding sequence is TGTGCCAGCAGGACAGGGGGCGGGGTCAATGAGCAGTTCTTC. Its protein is CASRTGGGVNEQFF.

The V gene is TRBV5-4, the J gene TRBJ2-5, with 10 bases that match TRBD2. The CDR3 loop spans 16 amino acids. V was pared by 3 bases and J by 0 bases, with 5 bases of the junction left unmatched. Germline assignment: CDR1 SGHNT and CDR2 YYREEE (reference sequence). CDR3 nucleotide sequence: TGTGCCAGCAGCTCAAAGCGGGAGGGAAACCAAGAGACCCAGTACTTC. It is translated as CASSSKREGNQETQYF. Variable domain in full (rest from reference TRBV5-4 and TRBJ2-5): ETGVTQSPTHLIKTRGQQVTLRCSSQSGHNTVSWYQQALGQGPQFIFQYYREEENGRGNFPPRFSGLQFPNYSSELNVNALELDDSALYLCASSSKREGNQETQYFGPGTRLLVL.

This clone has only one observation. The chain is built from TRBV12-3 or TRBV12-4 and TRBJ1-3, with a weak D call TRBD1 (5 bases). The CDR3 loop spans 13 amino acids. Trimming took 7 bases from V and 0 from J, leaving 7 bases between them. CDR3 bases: TGTGCCAGCAATACAGGCTCTGGAAACACCATATATTTT. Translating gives CASNTGSGNTIYF.

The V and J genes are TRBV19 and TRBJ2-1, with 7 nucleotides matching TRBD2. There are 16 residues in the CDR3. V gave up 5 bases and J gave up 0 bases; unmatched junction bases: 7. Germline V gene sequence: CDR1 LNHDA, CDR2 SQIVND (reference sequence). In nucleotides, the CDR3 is TGTGCCAGTAGTCGTCAGCGGGATCCCTCCTACAATGAGCAGTTCTTC. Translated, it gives CASSRQRDPSYNEQFF.

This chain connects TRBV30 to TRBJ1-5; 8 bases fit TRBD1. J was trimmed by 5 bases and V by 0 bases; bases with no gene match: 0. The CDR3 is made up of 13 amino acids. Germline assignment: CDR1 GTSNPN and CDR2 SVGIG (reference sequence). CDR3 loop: CAWSVQGDQPQHF. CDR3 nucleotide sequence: TGTGCCTGGAGTGTACAGGGGGATCAGCCCCAGCATTTT. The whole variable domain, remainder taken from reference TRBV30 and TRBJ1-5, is SQTIHQWPATLVQPVGSPLSLECTVEGTSNPNLYWYRQAAGRGLQLLFYSVGIGQISSEVPQNLSASRPQDRQFILSSKKLLLSDSGFYLCAWSVQGDQPQHFGDGTRLSIL.

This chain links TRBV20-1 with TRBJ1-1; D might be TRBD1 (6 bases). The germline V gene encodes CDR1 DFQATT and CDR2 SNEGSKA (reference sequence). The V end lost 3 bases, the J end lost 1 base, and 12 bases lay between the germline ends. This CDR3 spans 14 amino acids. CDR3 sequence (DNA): TGCAGTGCTAGTAACAGGGCCCGGAACACTGAAGCTTTCTTT. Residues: CSASNRARNTEAFF.

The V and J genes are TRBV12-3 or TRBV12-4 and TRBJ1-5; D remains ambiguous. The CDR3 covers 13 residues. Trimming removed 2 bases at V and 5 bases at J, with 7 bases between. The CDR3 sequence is CASSLSPDQPQHF. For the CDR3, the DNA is TGTGCCAGCAGTTTAAGCCCCGATCAGCCCCAGCATTTT.

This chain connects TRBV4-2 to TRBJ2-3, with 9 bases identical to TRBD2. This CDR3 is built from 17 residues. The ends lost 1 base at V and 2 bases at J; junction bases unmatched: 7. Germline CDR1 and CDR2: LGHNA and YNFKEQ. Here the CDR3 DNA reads TGTGCCAGCAGCCAAGCGAGGGCTAGCGGGGCCACAGATACGCAGTATTTT. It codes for CASSQARASGATDTQYF.

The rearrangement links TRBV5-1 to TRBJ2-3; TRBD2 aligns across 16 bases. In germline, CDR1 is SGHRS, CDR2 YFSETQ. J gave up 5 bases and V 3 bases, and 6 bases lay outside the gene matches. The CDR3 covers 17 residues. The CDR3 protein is CASSSGTSGGAQDTQYF. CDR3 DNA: TGCGCCAGCAGCTCAGGGACTAGCGGGGGGGCGCAAGATACGCAGTATTTT.

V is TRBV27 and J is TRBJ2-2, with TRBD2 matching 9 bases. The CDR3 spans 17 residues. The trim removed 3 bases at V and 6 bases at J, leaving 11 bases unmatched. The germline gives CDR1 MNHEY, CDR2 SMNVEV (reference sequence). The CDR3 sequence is CASSFSSGSSFAGELFF. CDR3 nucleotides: TGTGCCAGCAGTTTCAGTAGCGGGAGTTCGTTTGCCGGGGAGCTGTTTTTT.

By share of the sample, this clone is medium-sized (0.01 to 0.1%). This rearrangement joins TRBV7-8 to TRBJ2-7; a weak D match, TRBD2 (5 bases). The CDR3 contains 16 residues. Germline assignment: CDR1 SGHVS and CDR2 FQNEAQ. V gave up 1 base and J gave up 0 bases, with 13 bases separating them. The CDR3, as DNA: TGTGCCAGCAGCTTAGGCGCCAGCGGACCCTCCTACGAGCAGTACTTC. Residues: CASSLGASGPSYEQYF. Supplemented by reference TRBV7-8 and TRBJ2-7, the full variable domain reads GAGVSQSPRYKVAKRGQDVALRCDPISGHVSLFWYQQALGQGPEFLTYFQNEAQLDKSGLPSDRFFAERPEGSVSTLKIQRTQQEDSAVYLCASSLGASGPSYEQYFGPGTRLTVT.